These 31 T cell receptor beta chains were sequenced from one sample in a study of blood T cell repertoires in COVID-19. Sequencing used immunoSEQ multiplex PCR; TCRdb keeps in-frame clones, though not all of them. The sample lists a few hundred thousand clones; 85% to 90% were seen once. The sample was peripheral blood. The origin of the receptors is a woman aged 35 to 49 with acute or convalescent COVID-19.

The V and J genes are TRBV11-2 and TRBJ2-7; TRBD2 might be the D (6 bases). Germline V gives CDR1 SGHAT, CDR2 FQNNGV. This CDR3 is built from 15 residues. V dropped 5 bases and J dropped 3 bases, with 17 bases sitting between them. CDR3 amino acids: CASSPAGGRFYEQYV. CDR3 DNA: TGTGCCAGCAGCCCAGCCGGGGGACGGTTCTACGAGCAGTACGTC.

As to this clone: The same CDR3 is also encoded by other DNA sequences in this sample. The CDR3 region has the DNA TGTGCCAGCAGTGAACGTAACTATGGCTACACCTTC. Protein: CASSERNYGYTF. The rearrangement joins TRBV2 to TRBJ1-2; D is undetermined. Germline CDR1 and CDR2: SNHLY and FYNNEI. With 2 bases removed from V and 1 base from J, the gap between germline ends came to 2 bases. The CDR3 has 12 amino acids.

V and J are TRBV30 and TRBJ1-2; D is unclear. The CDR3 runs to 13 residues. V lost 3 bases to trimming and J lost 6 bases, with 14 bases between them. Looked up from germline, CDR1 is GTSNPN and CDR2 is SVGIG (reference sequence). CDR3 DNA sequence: TGTGCCTGGAGGCCGGGAGGCGGAGATGGCTACACCTTC. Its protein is CAWRPGGGDGYTF.

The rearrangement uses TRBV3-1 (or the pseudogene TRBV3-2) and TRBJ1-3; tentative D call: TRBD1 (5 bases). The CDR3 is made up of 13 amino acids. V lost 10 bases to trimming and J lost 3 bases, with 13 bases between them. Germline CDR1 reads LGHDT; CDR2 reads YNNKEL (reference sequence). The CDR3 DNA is TGTGCCACCACAGGCGTCGGTGGAAACACCATATATTTT. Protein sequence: CATTGVGGNTIYF.

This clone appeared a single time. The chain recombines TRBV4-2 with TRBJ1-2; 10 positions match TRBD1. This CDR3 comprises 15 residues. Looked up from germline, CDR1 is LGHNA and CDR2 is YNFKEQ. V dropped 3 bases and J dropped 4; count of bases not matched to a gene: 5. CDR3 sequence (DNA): TGTGCCAGCAGCCAGGGGACAGGGGACTCCTATGGCTACACCTTC. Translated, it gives CASSQGTGDSYGYTF.

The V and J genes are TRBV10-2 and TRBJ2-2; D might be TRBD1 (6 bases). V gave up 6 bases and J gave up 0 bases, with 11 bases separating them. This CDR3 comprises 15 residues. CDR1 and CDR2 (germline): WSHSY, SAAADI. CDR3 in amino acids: CASRTDRTNTGELFF. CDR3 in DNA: TGCGCCAGCAGAACGGACAGAACGAACACCGGGGAGCTGTTTTTT.

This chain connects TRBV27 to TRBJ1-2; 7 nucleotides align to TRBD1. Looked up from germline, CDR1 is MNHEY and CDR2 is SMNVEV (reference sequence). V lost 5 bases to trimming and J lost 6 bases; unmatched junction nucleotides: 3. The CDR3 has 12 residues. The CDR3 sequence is CASSEQGNGYTF. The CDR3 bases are TGTGCCAGCAGTGAACAGGGGAATGGCTACACCTTC.

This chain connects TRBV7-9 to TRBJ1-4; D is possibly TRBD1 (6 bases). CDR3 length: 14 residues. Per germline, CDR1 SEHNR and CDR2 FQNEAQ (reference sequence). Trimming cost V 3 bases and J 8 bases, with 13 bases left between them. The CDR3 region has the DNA TGTGCCAGCAGCTTTCTTAACAGGGAAGAAAAACTGTTTTTT. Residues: CASSFLNREEKLFF.

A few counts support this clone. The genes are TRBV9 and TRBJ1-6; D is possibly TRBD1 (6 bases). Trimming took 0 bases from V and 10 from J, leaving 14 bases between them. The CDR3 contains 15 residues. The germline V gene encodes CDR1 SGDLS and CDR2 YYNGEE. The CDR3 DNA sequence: TGTGCCAGCAGCGTAGGAGGGGGGGCAGGGTCACCCCTCCACTTT. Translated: CASSVGGGAGSPLHF.

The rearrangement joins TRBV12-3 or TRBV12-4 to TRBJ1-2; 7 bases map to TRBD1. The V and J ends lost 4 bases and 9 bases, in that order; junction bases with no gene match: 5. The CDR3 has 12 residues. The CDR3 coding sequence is TGTGCCAGCAGTTCGGACAGGCAACGCTACACCTTC. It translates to CASSSDRQRYTF.

CDR3 nucleotide sequence: TGTGCCAGCAGCCGGACAGTGTCTGAAGCTTTCTTT. Its protein is CASSRTVSEAFF. The rearrangement links TRBV12-3 or TRBV12-4 to TRBJ1-1; possibly TRBD1 for D (6 bases). With 6 bases removed from V and 6 bases from J, the gap between germline ends came to 11 bases. This CDR3 comprises 12 residues.

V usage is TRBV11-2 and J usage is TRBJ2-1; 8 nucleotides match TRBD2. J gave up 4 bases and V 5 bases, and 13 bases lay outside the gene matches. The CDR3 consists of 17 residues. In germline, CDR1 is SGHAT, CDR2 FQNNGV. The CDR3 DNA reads TGTGCCAGCAGCCGGAGGTCCTGGAGCGGGGGATACAATGAGCAGTTCTTC. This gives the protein CASSRRSWSGGYNEQFF.

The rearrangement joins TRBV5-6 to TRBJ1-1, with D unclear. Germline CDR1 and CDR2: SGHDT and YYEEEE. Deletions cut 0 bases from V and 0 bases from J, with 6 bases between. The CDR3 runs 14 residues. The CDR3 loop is CASSLGEMNTEAFF. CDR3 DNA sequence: TGTGCCAGCAGCTTGGGGGAGATGAACACTGAAGCTTTCTTT.

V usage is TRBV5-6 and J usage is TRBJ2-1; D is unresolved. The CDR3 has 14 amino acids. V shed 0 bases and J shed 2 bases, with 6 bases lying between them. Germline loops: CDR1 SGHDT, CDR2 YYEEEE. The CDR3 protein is CASSLASTYNEQFF. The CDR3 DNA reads TGTGCCAGCAGCTTGGCAAGCACCTACAATGAGCAGTTCTTC.

The CDR3 sequence is CAISESTGAGTEAFF. The CDR3 DNA reads as TGTGCCATCAGCGAGAGCACAGGGGCCGGCACTGAAGCTTTCTTT. The chain has TRBV10-3 and TRBJ1-1, with 7 bases that match TRBD1. Germline loops: CDR1 ENHRY, CDR2 SYGVKD. CDR3 size: 15 residues. V dropped 6 bases and J dropped 4; count of bases not matched to a gene: 11.

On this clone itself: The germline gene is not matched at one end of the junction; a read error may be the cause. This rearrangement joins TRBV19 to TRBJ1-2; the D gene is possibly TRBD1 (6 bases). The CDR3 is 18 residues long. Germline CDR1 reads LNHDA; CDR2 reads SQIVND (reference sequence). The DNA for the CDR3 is TGTGCCAGTAGTATTTTTCTCGGACAGTCCCCCTCTAAATATGGCTACACCTTC. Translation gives CASSIFLGQSPSKYGYTF.

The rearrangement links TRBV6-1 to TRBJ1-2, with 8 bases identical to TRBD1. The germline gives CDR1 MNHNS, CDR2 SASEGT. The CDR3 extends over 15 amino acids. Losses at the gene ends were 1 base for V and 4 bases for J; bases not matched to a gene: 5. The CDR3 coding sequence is TGTGCCAGCAGTGAAGAGACAGGGGCCTCCTATGGCTACACCTTC. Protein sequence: CASSEETGASYGYTF.

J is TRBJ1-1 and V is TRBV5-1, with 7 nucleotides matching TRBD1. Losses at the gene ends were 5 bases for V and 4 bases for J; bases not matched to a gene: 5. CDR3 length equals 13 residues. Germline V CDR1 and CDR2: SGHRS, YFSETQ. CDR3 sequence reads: CASSRTGATEAFF. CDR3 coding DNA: TGCGCCAGCAGTCGTACAGGGGCCACTGAAGCTTTCTTT.

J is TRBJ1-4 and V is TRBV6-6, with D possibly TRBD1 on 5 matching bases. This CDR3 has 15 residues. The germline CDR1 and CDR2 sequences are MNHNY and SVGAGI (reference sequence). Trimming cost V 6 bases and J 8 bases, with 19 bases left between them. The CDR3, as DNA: TGTGCCAGCAGAAACCCGGGACTACCACTGGAAAAACTGTTTTTT. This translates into CASRNPGLPLEKLFF.

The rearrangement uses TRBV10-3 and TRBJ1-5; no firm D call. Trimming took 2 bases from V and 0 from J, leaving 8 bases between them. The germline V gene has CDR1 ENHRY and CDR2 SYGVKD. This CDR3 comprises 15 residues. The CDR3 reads CAISETPRSNQPQHF. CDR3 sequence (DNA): TGTGCCATCAGTGAGACACCTCGTAGCAATCAGCCCCAGCATTTT.

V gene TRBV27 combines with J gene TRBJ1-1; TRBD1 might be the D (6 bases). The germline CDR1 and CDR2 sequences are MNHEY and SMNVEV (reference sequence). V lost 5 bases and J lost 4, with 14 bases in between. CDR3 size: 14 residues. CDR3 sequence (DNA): TGTGCCAGCAGTGTAAGAACAGGGTTCACTGAAGCTTTCTTT. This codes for CASSVRTGFTEAFF.

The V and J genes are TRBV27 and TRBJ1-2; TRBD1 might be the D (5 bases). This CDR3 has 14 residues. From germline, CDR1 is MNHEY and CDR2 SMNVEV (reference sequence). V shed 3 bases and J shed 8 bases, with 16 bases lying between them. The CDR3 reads CASSFSGELKGYTF. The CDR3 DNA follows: TGTGCCAGCAGTTTCTCGGGGGAGCTTAAGGGCTACACCTTC.

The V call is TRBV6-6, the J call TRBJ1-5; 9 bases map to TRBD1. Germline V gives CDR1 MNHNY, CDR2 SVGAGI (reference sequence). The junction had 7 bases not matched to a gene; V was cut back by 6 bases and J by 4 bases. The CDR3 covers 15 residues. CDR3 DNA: TGTGCCAGCAGGCCGGGACAGGGAGTGAATCAGCCCCAGCATTTT. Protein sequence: CASRPGQGVNQPQHF.

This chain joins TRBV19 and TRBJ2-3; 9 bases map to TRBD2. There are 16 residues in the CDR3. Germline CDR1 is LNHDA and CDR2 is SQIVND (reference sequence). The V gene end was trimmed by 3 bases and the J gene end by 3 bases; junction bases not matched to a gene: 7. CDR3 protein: CASSIYNLAGTDTQYF. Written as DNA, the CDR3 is TGTGCCAGTAGTATCTACAATCTAGCGGGGACAGATACGCAGTATTTT.

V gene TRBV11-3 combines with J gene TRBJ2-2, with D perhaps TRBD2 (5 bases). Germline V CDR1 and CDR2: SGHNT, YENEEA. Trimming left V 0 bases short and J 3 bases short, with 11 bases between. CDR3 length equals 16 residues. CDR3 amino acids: CASSLERGMDTGELFF. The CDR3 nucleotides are TGTGCCAGCAGCTTAGAACGAGGGATGGACACCGGGGAGCTGTTTTTT.

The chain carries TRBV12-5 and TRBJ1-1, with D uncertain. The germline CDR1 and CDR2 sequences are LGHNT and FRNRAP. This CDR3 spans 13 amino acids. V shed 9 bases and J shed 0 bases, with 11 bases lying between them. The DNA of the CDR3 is TGTGCTAGCGCCCGGGTCATGAACACTGAAGCTTTCTTT. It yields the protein CASARVMNTEAFF.

The CDR3 here is CASSAPGQGAVGYTF. The CDR3 nucleotides are TGTGCCAGCAGTGCACCGGGACAGGGGGCCGTTGGCTACACCTTC. V gene TRBV2 combines with J gene TRBJ1-2; 12 bases fit TRBD1. The V gene end was trimmed by 4 bases and the J gene end by 7 bases; junction bases not matched to a gene: 7. Germline CDR1 reads SNHLY; CDR2 reads FYNNEI. The CDR3 runs 15 residues.

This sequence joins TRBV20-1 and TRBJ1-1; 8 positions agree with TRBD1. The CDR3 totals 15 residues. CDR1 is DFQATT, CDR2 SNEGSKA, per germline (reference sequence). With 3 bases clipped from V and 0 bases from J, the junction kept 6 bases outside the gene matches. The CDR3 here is CSASRAGGVNTEAFF. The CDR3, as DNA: TGCAGTGCTAGTAGGGCAGGGGGCGTGAACACTGAAGCTTTCTTT.

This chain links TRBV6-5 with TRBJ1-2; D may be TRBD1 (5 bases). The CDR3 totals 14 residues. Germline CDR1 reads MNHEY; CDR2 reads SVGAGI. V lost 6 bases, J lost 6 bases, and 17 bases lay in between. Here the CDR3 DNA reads TGTGCCAGCAGACCCGGGGGGGTAGGGGATGGCTACACCTTC. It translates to CASRPGGVGDGYTF.

The chain's CDR3 is CASSPHQRDRTEAFF. The CDR3 nucleotides are TGTGCCAGCAGTCCCCACCAGCGGGACCGCACTGAAGCTTTCTTT. The chain joins TRBV27 to TRBJ1-1; a possible D gene is TRBD1 (5 bases). Trimming removed 5 bases at V and 4 bases at J, with 17 bases between. CDR1 MNHEY and CDR2 SMNVEV come from the germline V gene (reference sequence). The CDR3 has 15 amino acids.

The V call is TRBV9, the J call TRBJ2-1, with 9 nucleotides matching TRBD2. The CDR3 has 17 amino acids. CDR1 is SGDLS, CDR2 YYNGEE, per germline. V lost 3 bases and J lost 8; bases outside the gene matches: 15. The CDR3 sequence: CASSGSGLAIRRDEQFF. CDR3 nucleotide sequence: TGTGCCAGCAGCGGTTCGGGACTAGCAATAAGGAGAGATGAGCAGTTCTTC.